The sequence of this T cell receptor beta chain was determined in a study of blood T cell repertoires in COVID-19. Turning to the study itself: Sources were T cells, B-cell-depleted T cells, or PBMCs; the material itself was cDNA or gDNA.

Repertoires were generated with immunoSEQ multiplex PCR, while TCRdb's copy carries only in-frame clones and drops some. The sample contains over 200,000 clones, 84% of which appear only once. The study recruited people aged roughly 18 to 95 years across 20 to 30 US areas. CDR1 and CDR2 (germline): ENHRY, SYGVKD. The CDR3 spans 16 residues. The junction had 8 bases not matched to a gene; V was cut back by 4 bases and J by 4 bases. The chain recombines TRBV10-3 with TRBJ2-2, with TRBD2 matching 8 bases. Material for sequencing was PBMCs or T cells enriched from blood (not recorded which). The sequence derives from a man in his 60s who had recovered from COVID-19. CDR3 amino acids: CAISALLAELTGELFF. CDR3 nucleotides: TGTGCCATCAGTGCCCTACTAGCGGAGCTCACCGGGGAGCTGTTTTTT.